Here is one TCR beta chain with its context. This record belongs to a study of blood T cell repertoires in COVID-19. Background on the study: Sites in the United States, Italy and Spain provided acute and convalescent COVID-19 samples.

As processed by the authors: Reference gene primer amplification gave estimated nucleated cell counts. TCRdb's copy holds only in-frame clones and misses some; the assay was immunoSEQ multiplex PCR. Clone size and the V and J calls come from that table; the DNA yielded D and trimming. The sample has over 50,000 clones, around 82% seen once. The source is a man older than 75 with active or convalescent COVID-19. The sequencing input was peripheral blood.

For the CDR3, the DNA is TGTGCCAGCAGGCGATACTCTGGGGCCAACGTCCTGACTTTC. Translating it yields CASRRYSGANVLTF. The chain combines TRBV6-5 with TRBJ2-6; D is unclear. Trimming cost V 6 bases and J 0 bases, with 6 bases left between them. The CDR3 is made up of 14 amino acids. The V gene's germline CDR1 is MNHEY and CDR2 SVGAGI.